The source of this T cell receptor (beta chain) is a study of high-grade serous ovarian cancer treatment subgroups. Study results and limitations: Bulk tumor TCR sequencing gave no spatial information.

Trimming took off 3 bases at V and 1 base at J, with 17 bases between the two ends. From germline, CDR1 is MDHEN and CDR2 SYDVKM. This CDR3 is built from 17 residues. Data came from immunoSEQ multiplex PCR; TCRdb stores just in-frame clones and leaves some out. The sample lists some 28,000 clones; around 84% were seen once. Tumor samples were obtained before definitive surgery or chemotherapy. In regard to this clone: What it binds is unknown.

The chain is built from TRBV28 and TRBJ2-3; D possibly corresponds to TRBD2 (5 bases). The source is a human donor with high-grade serous ovarian cancer. The sequenced sample was tumor tissue. The CDR3 nucleotides are TGTGCCAGCAGTTTCCCCAGTTCCCCGAGGGGCACAGATACGCAGTATTTT. The encoded protein is CASSFPSSPRGTDTQYF.